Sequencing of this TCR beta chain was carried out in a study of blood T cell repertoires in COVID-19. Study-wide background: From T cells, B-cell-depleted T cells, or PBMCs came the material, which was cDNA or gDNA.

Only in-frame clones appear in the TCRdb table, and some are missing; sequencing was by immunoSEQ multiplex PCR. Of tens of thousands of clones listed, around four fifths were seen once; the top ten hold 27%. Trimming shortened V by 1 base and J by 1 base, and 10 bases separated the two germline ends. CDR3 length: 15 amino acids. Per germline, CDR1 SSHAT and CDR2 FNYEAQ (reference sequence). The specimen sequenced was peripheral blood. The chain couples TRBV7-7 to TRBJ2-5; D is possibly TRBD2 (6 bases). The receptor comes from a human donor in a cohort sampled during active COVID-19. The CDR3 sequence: CASSLDPGAQETQYF. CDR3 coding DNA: TGTGCCAGCAGCTTAGATCCGGGAGCCCAAGAGACCCAGTACTTC.